These 9 T cell receptor beta chains were all obtained from the same sample, sequenced in a study of T cell repertoires in aging, cancer and after chemotherapy. TRB rearrangements spanning V, D and J were amplified using mixed TRB-A/B primers. TCRdb re-analysed the multiplex PCR reads in MiXCR, keeping a single row per CDR3 protein. The table records 2,000 to 2,500 distinct CDR3 sequences, 25% of them present only once. Peripheral blood genomic DNA, not sorted cells or RNA, was the template. The material sequenced was blood. These TCRs come from a human donor with a solid tumor.

V gene TRBV13 combines with J gene TRBJ1-1; weak D call: TRBD1 (5 bases). The V gene lost 2 bases and the J gene lost 3 bases, with 19 bases spanning the gap. Per the germline V gene, CDR1 is PRHDT and CDR2 is FYEKMQ (reference sequence). The CDR3 runs to 17 residues. The chain's CDR3 is CASSLYYWSEGYTEAFF. The CDR3 nucleotides read TGTGCCAGCAGCTTATATTACTGGTCGGAGGGGTACACTGAAGCTTTCTTT. Variable domain in full (rest from reference TRBV13 and TRBJ1-1): AAGVIQSPRHLIKEKRETATLKCYPIPRHDTVYWYQQGPGQDPQFLISFYEKMQSDKGSIPDRFSAQQFSDYHSELNMSSLELGDSALYFCASSLYYWSEGYTEAFFGQGTRLTVV.

This clonotype is medium-sized by share. The chain couples TRBV20-1 to TRBJ2-1, with TRBD2 matching 9 bases. V lost 1 base and J lost 1; bases outside the gene matches: 8. CDR3 size: 17 residues. Germline values: CDR1 DFQATT, CDR2 SNEGSKA (reference sequence). Here the CDR3 reads CSARGVAGEVSYNEQFF. The CDR3 DNA is TGCAGTGCTAGAGGGGTAGCGGGAGAGGTGTCCTACAATGAGCAGTTCTTC.

This clonotype was observed a few times. Written as DNA, the CDR3 is TGTGCCAGCACCGCGCCGGGGGTTTACGAGCAGTACTTC. Amino acid sequence: CASTAPGVYEQYF. This chain links TRBV28 with TRBJ2-7; maybe TRBD2 (6 bases). Germline CDR1 MDHEN, CDR2 SYDVKM. There are 13 residues in the CDR3. The ends were cut back, 7 bases at V and 4 bases at J, with 14 bases in the middle.

By frequency in the sample, this clonotype is medium-sized (0.01 to 0.1%). The chain has TRBV20-1 and TRBJ2-1; the match to TRBD2 covers 8 bases. After removal of 7 bases from V and 8 bases from J, the junction contained 10 bases not matched to a gene. This CDR3 has 13 residues. Germline V CDR1 and CDR2: DFQATT, SNEGSKA (reference sequence). The CDR3 loop is CSVPESGSDEQFF. In DNA, the CDR3 is TGCAGTGTTCCTGAAAGCGGGAGCGATGAGCAGTTCTTC.

This clonotype is judged medium-sized (0.01 to 0.1%). The gene calls are TRBV19 and TRBJ1-1, with 7 bases identical to TRBD1. CDR1 is LNHDA, CDR2 SQIVND, per germline (reference sequence). The CDR3 runs 14 residues. Trimming removed 5 bases from V and 4 bases from J; junction bases left unmatched: 7. CDR3 residues: CASSRQGGGTEAFF. CDR3 DNA: TGTGCCAGTAGTCGACAGGGAGGTGGCACTGAAGCTTTCTTT.

In its sample, this clonotype is medium-sized. V is TRBV27 and J is TRBJ2-1; 12 nucleotides line up with TRBD2. CDR3 length: 18 residues. Germline V gene sequence: CDR1 MNHEY, CDR2 SMNVEV (reference sequence). V was pared by 5 bases and J by 8 bases, with 16 bases of the junction left unmatched. In nucleotides, the CDR3 is TGTGCCAGCAGTCGAAACCCGACTAGCGGGAGATTCAGCGATGAGCAGTTCTTC. This sequence encodes CASSRNPTSGRFSDEQFF.

The sample holds a few counts of this clonotype. This chain links TRBV10-3 with TRBJ2-1, with TRBD2 identical over 12 bases. Germline V gene sequence: CDR1 ENHRY, CDR2 SYGVKD. The CDR3 runs to 18 residues. J was trimmed by 8 bases and V by 0 bases; bases with no gene match: 11. The CDR3 nucleotides read TGTGCCATCAGTGAGTCCGACCTTCTAGCGGGAGGGTTTTATGAGCAGTTCTTC. This translates into CAISESDLLAGGFYEQFF.

By sample share, this clonotype is medium-sized (0.01 to 0.1%). The chain combines TRBV5-1 with TRBJ2-1; 8 nucleotides line up with TRBD2. Germline loops: CDR1 SGHRS, CDR2 YFSETQ. The CDR3 totals 15 residues. Trimming removed 0 bases from V and 6 bases from J; junction bases left unmatched: 5. CDR3 nucleotide sequence: TGCGCCAGCAGCTTGGTGGGTAGCGGGGCCAATGAGCAGTTCTTC. Protein sequence: CASSLVGSGANEQFF.

This clonotype is categorized as medium-sized. This chain links TRBV5-5 with TRBJ2-3, with 16 bases lining up with TRBD2. The CDR3 covers 20 residues. With V trimmed by 4 bases and J by 9 bases, 20 bases remained unmatched. CDR1 is SGHKS and CDR2 is YYEKEE in the germline V gene (reference sequence). CDR3 in amino acids: CASSPGTSGRGPHFSITQYF. Here the CDR3 DNA reads TGTGCCAGCAGCCCCGGGACTAGCGGGAGGGGGCCGCATTTCTCGATAACGCAGTATTTT.